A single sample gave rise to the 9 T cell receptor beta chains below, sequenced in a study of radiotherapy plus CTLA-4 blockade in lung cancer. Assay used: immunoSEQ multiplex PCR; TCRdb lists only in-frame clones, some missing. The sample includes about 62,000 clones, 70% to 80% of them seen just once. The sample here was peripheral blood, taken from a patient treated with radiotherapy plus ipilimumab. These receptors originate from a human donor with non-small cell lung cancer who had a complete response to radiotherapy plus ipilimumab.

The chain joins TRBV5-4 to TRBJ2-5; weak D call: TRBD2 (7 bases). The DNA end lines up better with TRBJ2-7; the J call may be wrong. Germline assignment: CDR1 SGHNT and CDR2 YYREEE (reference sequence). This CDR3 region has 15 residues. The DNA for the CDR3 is TGTGCCAGCAGCTTGAGGGGGGGGAGCTCCTACGAGCAGTACTTC. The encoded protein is CASSLRGGSSYEQYF.

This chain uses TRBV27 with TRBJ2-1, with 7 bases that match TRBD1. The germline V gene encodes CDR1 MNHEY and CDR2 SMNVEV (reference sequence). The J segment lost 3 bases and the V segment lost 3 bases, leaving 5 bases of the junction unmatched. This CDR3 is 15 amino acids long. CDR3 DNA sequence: TGTGCCAGCAGTTTGACAGGGCTCTTCTACAATGAGCAGTTCTTC. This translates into CASSLTGLFYNEQFF.

The CDR3: CASSVGGGLAGLGELFF. CDR3 sequence (DNA): TGTGCCAGCAGCGTGGGGGGGGGACTAGCGGGGCTCGGGGAGCTGTTTTTT. The V call is TRBV9, the J call TRBJ2-2; TRBD2 aligns across 13 bases. There are 17 residues in the CDR3. The V and J ends lost 2 bases and 7 bases, in that order; junction bases with no gene match: 8. Germline CDR1 is SGDLS and CDR2 is YYNGEE.

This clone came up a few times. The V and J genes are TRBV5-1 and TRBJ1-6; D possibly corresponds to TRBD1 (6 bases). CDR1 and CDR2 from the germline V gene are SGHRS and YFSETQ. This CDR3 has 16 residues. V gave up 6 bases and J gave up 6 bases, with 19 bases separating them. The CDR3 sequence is CASNPNAGTPNSPLHF. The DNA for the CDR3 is TGCGCCAGCAATCCCAACGCCGGGACACCTAATTCACCCCTCCACTTT.

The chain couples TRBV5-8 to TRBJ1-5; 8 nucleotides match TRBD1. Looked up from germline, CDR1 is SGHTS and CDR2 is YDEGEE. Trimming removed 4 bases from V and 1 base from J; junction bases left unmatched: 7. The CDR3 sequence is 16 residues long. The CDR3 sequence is CASSVGQGRSNQPQHF. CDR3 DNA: TGTGCCAGCAGCGTCGGACAGGGTAGGAGCAATCAGCCCCAGCATTTT.

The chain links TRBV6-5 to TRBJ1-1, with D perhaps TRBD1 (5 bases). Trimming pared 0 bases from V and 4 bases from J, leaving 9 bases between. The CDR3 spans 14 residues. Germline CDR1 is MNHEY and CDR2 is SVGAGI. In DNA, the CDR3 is TGTGCCAGCAGTTACTCAAGGGGTTCCACTGAAGCTTTCTTT. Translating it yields CASSYSRGSTEAFF.

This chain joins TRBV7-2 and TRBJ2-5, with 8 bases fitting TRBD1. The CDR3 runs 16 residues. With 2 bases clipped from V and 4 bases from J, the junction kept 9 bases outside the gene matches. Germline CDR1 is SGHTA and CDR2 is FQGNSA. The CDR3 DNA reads TGTGCCAGCAGCTTAATCGGTGCAGGGGGCCCAGAGACCCAGTACTTC. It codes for CASSLIGAGGPETQYF.

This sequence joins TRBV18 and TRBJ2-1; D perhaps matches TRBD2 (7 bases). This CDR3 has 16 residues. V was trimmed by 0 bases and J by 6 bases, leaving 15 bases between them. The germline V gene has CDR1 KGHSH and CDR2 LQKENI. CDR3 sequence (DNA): TGTGCCAGCTCACCACCGAGGGGGGGCCTCTCCAATGAGCAGTTCTTC. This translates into CASSPPRGGLSNEQFF.

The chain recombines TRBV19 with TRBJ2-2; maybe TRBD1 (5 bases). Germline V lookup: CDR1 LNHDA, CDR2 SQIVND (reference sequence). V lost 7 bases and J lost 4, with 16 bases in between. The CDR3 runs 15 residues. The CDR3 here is CASTQGRLVTGELFF. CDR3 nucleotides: TGTGCCAGTACCCAGGGCAGGCTAGTCACCGGGGAGCTGTTTTTT.